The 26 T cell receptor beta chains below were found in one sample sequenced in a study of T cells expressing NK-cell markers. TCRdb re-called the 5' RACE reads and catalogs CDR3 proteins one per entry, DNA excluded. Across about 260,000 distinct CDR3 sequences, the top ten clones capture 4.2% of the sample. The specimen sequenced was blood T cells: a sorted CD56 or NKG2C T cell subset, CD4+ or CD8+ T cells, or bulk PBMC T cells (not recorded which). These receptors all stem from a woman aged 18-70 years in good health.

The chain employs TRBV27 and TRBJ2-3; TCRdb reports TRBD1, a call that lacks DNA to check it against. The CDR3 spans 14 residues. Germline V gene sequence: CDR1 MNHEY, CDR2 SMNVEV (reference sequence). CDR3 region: CASSLQGTTDTQYF.

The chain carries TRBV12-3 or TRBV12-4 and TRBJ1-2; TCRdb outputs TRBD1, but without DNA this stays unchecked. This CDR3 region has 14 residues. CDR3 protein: CASSARTVNYGYTF.

CDR3 sequence reads: CASSRGLAGGLRTDTQYF. The gene calls are TRBV4-2 and TRBJ2-3; no DNA is available, so the TRBD2 call from TCRdb remains unchecked. The germline CDR1 and CDR2 sequences are LGHNA and YNFKEQ. There are 18 residues in the CDR3.

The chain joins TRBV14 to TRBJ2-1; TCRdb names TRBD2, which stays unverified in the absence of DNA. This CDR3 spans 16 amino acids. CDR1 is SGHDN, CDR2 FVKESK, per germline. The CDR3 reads CASSQLRAGPYNEQFF.

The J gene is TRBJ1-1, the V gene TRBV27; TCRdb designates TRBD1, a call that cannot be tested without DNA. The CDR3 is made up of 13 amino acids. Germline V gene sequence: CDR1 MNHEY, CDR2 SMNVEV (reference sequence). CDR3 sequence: CASSDIPGREAFF.

CDR3 sequence: CASSPGDRKNEKLFF. The genes are TRBV4-1 and TRBJ1-4; TCRdb's D call of TRBD1 is untestable without DNA. Looked up from germline, CDR1 is MGHRA and CDR2 is YSYEKL. CDR3 length: 15 residues.

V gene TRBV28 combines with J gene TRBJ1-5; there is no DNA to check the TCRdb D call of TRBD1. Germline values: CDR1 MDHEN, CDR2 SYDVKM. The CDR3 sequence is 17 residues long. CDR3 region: CASSLLPEYRGDQPQHF.

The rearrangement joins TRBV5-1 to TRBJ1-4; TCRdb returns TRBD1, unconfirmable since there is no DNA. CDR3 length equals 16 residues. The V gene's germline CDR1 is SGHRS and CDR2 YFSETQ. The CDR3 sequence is CASSLDPGTGGGKLFF. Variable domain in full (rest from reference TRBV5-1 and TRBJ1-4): KAGVTQTPRYLIKTRGQQVTLSCSPISGHRSVSWYQQTPGQGLQFLFEYFSETQRNKGNFPGRFSGRQFSNSRSEMNVSTLELGDSALYLCASSLDPGTGGGKLFFGSGTQLSVL.

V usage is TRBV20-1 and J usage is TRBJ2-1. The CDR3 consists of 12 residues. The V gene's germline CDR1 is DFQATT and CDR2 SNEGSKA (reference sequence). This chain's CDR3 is CSLAGSYNEQFF.

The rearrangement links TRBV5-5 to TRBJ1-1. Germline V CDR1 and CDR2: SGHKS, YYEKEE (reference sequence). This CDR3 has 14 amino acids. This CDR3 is CASSLVPGDTEAFF.

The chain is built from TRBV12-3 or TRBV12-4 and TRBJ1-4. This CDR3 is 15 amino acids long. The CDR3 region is CASSFPLSTNEKLFF.

CDR3 sequence reads: CASSPGADLYGYTF. The rearrangement links TRBV5-1 to TRBJ1-2; TCRdb reports TRBD1, a call that lacks DNA to check it against. CDR1 and CDR2 (germline): SGHRS, YFSETQ. This CDR3 is built from 14 residues. Filled out from reference TRBV5-1 and TRBJ1-2, the complete variable domain reads KAGVTQTPRYLIKTRGQQVTLSCSPISGHRSVSWYQQTPGQGLQFLFEYFSETQRNKGNFPGRFSGRQFSNSRSEMNVSTLELGDSALYLCASSPGADLYGYTFGSGTRLTVV.

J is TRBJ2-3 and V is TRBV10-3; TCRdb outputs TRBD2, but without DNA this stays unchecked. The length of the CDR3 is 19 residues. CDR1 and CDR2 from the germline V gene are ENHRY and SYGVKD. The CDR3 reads CAISEGVGRGAGGADTQYF.

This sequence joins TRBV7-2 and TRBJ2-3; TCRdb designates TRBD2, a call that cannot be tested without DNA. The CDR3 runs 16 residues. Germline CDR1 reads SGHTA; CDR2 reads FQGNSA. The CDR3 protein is CASSLARLAGADTQYF.

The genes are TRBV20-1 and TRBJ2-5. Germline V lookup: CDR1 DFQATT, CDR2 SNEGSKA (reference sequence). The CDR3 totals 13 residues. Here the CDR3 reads CSARTMNQETQYF.

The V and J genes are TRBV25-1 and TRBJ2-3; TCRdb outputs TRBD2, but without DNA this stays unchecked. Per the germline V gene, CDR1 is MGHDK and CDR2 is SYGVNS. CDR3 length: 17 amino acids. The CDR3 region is CASSVLPGEGGRYTQYF.

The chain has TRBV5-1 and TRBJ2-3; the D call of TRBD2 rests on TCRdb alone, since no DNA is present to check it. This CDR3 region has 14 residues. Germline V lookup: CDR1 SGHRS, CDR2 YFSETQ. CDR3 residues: CASKTSGERDTQYF.

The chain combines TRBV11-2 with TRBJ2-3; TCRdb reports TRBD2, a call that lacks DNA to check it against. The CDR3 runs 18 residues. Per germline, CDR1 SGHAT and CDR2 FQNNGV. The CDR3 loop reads CASSSPGLAGLSTDTQYF.

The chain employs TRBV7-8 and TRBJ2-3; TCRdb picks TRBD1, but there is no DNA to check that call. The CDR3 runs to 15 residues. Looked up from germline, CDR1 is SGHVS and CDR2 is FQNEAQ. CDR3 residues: CASSRGHLSTDTQYF.

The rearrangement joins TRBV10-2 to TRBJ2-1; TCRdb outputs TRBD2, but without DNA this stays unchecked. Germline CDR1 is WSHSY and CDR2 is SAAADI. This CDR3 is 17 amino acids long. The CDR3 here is CASRGTSGVSSYNEQFF.

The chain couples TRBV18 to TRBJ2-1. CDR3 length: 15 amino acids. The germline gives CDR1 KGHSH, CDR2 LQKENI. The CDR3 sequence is CASSYQATSIYEQFF. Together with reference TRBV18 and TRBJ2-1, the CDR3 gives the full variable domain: NAGVMQNPRHLVRRRGQEARLRCSPMKGHSHVYWYRQLPEEGLKFMVYLQKENIIDESGMPKERFSAEFPKEGPSILRIQQVVRGDSAAYFCASSYQATSIYEQFFGPGTRLTVL.

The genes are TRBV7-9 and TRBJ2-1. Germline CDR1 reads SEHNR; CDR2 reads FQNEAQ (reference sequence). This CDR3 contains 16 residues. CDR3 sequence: CASSLRASLGNNEQFF.

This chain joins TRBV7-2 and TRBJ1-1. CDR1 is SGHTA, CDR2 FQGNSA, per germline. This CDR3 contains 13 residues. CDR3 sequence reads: CASSLERYTEAFF.

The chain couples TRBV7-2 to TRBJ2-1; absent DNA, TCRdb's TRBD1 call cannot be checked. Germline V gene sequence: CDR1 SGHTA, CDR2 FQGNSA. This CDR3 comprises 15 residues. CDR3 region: CASSLITGGNNEQFF.

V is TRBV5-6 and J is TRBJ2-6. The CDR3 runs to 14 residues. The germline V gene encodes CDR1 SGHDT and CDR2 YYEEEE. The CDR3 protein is CASGLRAGANVLTF. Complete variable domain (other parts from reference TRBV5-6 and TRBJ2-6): DAGVTQSPTHLIKTRGQQVTLRCSPKSGHDTVSWYQQALGQGPQFIFQYYEEEERQRGNFPDRFSGHQFPNYSSELNVNALLLGDSALYLCASGLRAGANVLTFGAGSRLTVL.

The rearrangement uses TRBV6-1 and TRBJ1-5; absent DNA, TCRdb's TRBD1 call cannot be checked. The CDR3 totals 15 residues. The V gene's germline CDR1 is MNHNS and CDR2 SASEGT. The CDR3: CASSGGGAWNQPQHF.